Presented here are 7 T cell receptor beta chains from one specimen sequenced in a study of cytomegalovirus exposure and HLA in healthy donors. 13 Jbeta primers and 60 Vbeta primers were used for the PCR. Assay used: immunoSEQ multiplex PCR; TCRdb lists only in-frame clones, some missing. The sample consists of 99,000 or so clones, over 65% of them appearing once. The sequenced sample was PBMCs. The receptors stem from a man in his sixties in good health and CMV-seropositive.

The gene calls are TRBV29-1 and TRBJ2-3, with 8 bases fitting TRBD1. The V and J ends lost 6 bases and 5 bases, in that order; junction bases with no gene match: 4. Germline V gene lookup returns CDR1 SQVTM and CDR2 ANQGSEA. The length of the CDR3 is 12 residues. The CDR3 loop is CSVLQGGDTQYF. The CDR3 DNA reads TGCAGCGTCCTACAGGGGGGAGATACGCAGTATTTT.

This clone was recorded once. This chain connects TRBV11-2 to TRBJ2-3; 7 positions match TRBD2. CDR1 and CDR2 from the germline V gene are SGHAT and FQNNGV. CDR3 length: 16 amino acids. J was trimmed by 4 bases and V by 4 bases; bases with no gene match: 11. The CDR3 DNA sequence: TGTGCCAGCAGCTCAATCATGGGGGGGGGAGCAGATACGCAGTATTTT. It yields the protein CASSSIMGGGADTQYF.

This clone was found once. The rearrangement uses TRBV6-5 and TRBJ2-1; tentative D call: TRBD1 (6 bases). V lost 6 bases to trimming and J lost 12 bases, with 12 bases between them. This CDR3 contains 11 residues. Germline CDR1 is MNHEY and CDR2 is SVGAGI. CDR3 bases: TGTGCCAGCAGAACGGACAGCGGGCAGTTCTTC. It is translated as CASRTDSGQFF.

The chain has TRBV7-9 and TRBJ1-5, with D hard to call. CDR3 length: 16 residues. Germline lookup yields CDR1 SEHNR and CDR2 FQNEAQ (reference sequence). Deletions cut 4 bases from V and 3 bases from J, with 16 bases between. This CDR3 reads CASSWAGEGANQPQHF. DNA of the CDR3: TGTGCCAGCAGCTGGGCCGGGGAGGGCGCCAATCAGCCCCAGCATTTT.

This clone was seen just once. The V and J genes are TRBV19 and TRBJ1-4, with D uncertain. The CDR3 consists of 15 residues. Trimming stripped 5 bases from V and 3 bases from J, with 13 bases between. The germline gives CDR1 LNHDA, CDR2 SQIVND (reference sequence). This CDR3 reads CASSPSRRANEKLFF. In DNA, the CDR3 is TGTGCCAGTAGTCCCTCCCGACGGGCTAATGAAAAACTGTTTTTT.

Here the CDR3 reads CASSPTGTVNSPLHF. The CDR3 coding sequence is TGTGCCAGCTCACCTACCGGGACAGTTAATTCACCCCTCCACTTT. The V call is TRBV18, the J call TRBJ1-6, with 7 bases lining up with TRBD1. CDR1 and CDR2 (germline): KGHSH, LQKENI. The CDR3 has 15 residues. The ends lost 3 bases at V and 6 bases at J; junction bases unmatched: 5.

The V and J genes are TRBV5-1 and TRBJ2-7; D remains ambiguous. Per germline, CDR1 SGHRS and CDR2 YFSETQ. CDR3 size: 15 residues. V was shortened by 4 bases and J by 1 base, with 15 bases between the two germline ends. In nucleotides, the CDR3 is TGCGCCAGCAGCCCCGACCCCGGAGTATCCTACGAGCAGTACTTC. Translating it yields CASSPDPGVSYEQYF.